The clone carrying this T cell receptor beta chain has ten or more counts. Antigen unknown. TCRdb used MiXCR to call clones anew from the PCR reads. The sample carries roughly 40,000 clones, about a sixth recorded once. The sample originates from a study of metastatic and nonmetastatic thyroid tumors. Study findings and constraints: When malignant thyroid tumors were compared with benign nodules, TCR beta diversity was reportedly significantly higher in the malignant tumors. This held in both blood and tumor samples.

V dropped 4 bases and J dropped 5; count of bases not matched to a gene: 7. Germline CDR1 reads SGHTA; CDR2 reads FQGTGA. The CDR3 spans 17 residues. No treatment had been given to any patient before thyroid surgery. The chain links TRBV7-3 to TRBJ2-5, with 16 bases matching TRBD2. The sample taken for sequencing was blood. The sequence was obtained from a male donor with papillary thyroid cancer or a benign thyroid nodule (not recorded which). Some clones in this sample may be carry-over from other donors' samples. The CDR3 nucleotides are TGTGCCAGCAGCTCGGGGACTAGCGGGGGGGCCCGGGAGACCCAGTACTTC. It codes for CASSSGTSGGARETQYF.